These 6 T cell receptor beta chains originate from one sample sequenced in a study of cytomegalovirus exposure and HLA in healthy donors. Both 60 Vbeta primers and 13 Jbeta primers went into the PCR. Assay: immunoSEQ multiplex PCR; the TCRdb copy retains only in-frame clones and omits some. The table includes roughly 180,000 clones, about four fifths detected once. Source material: PBMCs. All receptors derive from a woman under 40 in good health and CMV-seropositive.

On this clone: This sample includes further DNA sequences coding for the same CDR3. The chain carries TRBV28 and TRBJ2-7; tentatively, D is TRBD1 (7 bases). The CDR3 length is 14 residues. The germline V gene encodes CDR1 MDHEN and CDR2 SYDVKM. V lost 8 bases to trimming and J lost 2 bases, with 16 bases between them. Here the CDR3 reads CASSPGGQPYEQYF. The CDR3 region has the DNA TGTGCCAGCTCCCCCGGGGGACAGCCCTACGAGCAGTACTTC.

V and J are TRBV15 and TRBJ2-7; D is uncertain. Germline CDR1 LNHNV, CDR2 YYDKDF (reference sequence). This CDR3 has 15 residues. V dropped 1 base and J dropped 0 bases, with 10 bases sitting between them. The CDR3 DNA sequence: TGTGCCACCAGCAGAGCGGCGACAAGCTCCTACGAGCAGTACTTC. Protein product: CATSRAATSSYEQYF.

The chain employs TRBV4-2 and TRBJ2-7; TRBD1 agrees at 8 bases. The germline gives CDR1 LGHNA, CDR2 YNFKEQ. Trimming cost V 2 bases and J 3 bases; bases outside gene matches: 6. The CDR3 has 15 amino acids. DNA of the CDR3: TGTGCCAGCAGCCAATTTGGACAGGGTGACTACGAGCAGTACTTC. Protein: CASSQFGQGDYEQYF.

In this sample, this clone turned up once. The chain combines TRBV5-1 with TRBJ2-2; D is possibly TRBD2 (6 bases). With 3 bases removed from V and 7 bases from J, the gap between germline ends came to 7 bases. CDR1 SGHRS and CDR2 YFSETQ come from the germline V gene. The length of the CDR3 is 12 residues. The CDR3 reads CASSSAGGELFF. The DNA for the CDR3 is TGCGCCAGCAGCTCAGCGGGCGGGGAGCTGTTTTTT.

The sample holds one count of this clone. This chain links TRBV11-2 with TRBJ2-5, with TRBD2 matching over 7 bases. The V segment lost 4 bases and the J segment 7 bases; nucleotides outside the gene matches: 0. The germline CDR1 and CDR2 sequences are SGHAT and FQNNGV. The CDR3 runs to 11 residues. The CDR3 loop reads CASSSGGTQYF. The DNA of the CDR3 is TGTGCCAGCAGCTCGGGGGGGACCCAGTACTTC.

V is TRBV7-9 and J is TRBJ1-2; TRBD1 aligns across 10 bases. This CDR3 spans 13 amino acids. Trimming removed 1 base from V and 11 bases from J; junction bases left unmatched: 4. Germline CDR1 and CDR2: SEHNR and FQNEAQ (reference sequence). DNA for the CDR3: TGTGCCAGCAGCTTAGGGGACAGGGGTGGTTACACCTTC. It yields the protein CASSLGDRGGYTF.